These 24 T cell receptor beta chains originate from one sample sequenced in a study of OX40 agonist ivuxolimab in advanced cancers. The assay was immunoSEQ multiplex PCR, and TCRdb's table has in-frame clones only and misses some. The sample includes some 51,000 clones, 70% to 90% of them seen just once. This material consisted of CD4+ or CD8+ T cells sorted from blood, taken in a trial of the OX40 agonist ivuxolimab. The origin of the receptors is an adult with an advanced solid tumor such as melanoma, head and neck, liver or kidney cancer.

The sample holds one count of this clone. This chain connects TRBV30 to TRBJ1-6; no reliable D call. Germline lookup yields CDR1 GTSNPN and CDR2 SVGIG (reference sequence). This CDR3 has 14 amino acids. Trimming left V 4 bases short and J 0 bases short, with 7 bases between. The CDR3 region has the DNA TGTGCCTGGATGGGGATCTCCTATAATTCACCCCTCCACTTT. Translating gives CAWMGISYNSPLHF.

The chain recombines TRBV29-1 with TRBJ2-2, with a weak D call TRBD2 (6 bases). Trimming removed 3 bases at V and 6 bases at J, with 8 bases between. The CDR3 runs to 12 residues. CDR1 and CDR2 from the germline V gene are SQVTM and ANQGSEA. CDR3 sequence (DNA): TGCAGCGTTGACGGGACTCCCGGGGAGCTGTTTTTT. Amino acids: CSVDGTPGELFF.

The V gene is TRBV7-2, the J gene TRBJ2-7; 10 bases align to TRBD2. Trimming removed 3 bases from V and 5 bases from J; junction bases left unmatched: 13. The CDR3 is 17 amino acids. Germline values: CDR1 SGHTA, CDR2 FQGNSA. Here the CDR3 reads CASSFSLVSGGADEQYF. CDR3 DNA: TGTGCCAGCAGCTTCTCCCTAGTCAGCGGGGGGGCTGACGAGCAGTACTTC. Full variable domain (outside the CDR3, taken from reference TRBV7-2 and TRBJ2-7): GAGVSQSPSNKVTEKGKDVELRCDPISGHTALYWYRQSLGQGLEFLIYFQGNSAPDKSGLPSDRFSAERTGGSVSTLTIQRTQQEDSAVYLCASSFSLVSGGADEQYFGPGTRLTVT.

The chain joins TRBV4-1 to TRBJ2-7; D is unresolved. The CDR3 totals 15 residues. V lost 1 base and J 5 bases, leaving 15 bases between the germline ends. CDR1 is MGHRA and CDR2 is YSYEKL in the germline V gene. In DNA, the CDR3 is TGCGCCAGCAGCCAAGTCGAGGTGGGTCCCCACGAGCAGTACTTC. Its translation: CASSQVEVGPHEQYF.

CDR3 in amino acids: CASSGGNGELFF. The CDR3 DNA reads TGTGCCAGCAGTGGGGGTAACGGGGAGCTGTTTTTT. This sequence joins TRBV27 and TRBJ2-2; D tentatively reads TRBD1 or TRBD2 (5 bases each). The CDR3 is made up of 12 amino acids. CDR1 is MNHEY, CDR2 SMNVEV, per germline (reference sequence). The V and J ends lost 5 bases and 7 bases respectively, with 8 bases between them.

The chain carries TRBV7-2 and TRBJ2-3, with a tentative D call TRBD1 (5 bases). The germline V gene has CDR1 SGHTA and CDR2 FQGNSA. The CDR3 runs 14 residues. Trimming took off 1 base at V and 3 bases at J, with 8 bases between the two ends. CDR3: CASSLDRGTDTQYF. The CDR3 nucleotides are TGTGCCAGCAGCTTAGATAGGGGTACAGATACGCAGTATTTT.

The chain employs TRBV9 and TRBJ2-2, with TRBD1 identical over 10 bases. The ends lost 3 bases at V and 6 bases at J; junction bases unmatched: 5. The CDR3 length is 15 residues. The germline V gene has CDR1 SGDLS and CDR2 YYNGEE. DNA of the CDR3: TGTGCCAGCAGCGAGCCCGGACAGGGGGCCGGGGAGCTGTTTTTT. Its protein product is CASSEPGQGAGELFF. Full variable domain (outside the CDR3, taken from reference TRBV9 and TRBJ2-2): DSGVTQTPKHLITATGQRVTLRCSPRSGDLSVYWYQQSLDQGLQFLIQYYNGEERAKGNILERFSAQQFPDLHSELNLSSLELGDSALYFCASSEPGQGAGELFFGEGSRLTVL.

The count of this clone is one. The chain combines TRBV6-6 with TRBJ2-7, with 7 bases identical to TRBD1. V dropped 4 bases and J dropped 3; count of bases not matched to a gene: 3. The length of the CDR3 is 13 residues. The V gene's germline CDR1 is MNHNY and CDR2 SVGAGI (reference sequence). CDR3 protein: CASSWDSLYEQYF. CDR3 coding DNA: TGTGCCAGCAGTTGGGACAGCCTCTACGAGCAGTACTTC.

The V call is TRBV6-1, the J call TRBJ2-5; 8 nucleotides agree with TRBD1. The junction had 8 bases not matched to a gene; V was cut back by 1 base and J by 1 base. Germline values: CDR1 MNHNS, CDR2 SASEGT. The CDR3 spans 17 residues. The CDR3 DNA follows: TGTGCCAGCAGTGAAGATAAAGGACAGGGTGTCCAAGAGACCCAGTACTTC. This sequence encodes CASSEDKGQGVQETQYF.

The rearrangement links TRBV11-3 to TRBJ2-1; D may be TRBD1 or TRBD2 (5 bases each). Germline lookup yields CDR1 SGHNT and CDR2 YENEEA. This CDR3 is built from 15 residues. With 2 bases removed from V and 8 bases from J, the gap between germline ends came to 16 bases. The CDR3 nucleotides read TGTGCCAGCAGCTTAAGGAGCAGGTGGGACGATGAGCAGTTCTTC. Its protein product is CASSLRSRWDDEQFF.

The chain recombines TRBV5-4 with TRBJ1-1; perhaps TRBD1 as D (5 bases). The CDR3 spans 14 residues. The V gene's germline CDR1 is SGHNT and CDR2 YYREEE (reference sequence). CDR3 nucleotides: TGTGCGGCCCGGGAGAGGGGCTCGAACACTGAAGCTTTCTTT. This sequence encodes CAARERGSNTEAFF. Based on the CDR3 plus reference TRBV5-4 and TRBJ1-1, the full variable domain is ETGVTQSPTHLIKTRGQQVTLRCSSQSGHNTVSWYQQALGQGPQFIFQYYREEENGRGNFPPRFSGLQFPNYSSELNVNALELDDSALYLCAARERGSNTEAFFGQGTRLTVV.

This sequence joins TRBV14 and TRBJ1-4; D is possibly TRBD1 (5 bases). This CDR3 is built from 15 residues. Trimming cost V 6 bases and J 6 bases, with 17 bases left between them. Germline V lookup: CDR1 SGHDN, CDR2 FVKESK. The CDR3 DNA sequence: TGTGCCAGCAGACCTTCCGGGACTTCCGATGAAAAACTGTTTTTT. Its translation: CASRPSGTSDEKLFF.

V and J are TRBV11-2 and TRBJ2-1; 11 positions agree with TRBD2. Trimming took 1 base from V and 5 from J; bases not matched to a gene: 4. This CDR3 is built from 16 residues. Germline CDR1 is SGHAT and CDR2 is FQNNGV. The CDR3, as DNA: TGTGCCAGCAGCTTAGCCGGGACTAGCGGAGACAATGAGCAGTTCTTC. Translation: CASSLAGTSGDNEQFF.

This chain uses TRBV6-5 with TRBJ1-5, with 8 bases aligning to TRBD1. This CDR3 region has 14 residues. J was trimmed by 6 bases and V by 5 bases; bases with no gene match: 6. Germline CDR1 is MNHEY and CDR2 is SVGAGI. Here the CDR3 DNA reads TGTGCCAGCAGTGGACAGGGCGACTCTCAGCCCCAGCATTTT. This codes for CASSGQGDSQPQHF.

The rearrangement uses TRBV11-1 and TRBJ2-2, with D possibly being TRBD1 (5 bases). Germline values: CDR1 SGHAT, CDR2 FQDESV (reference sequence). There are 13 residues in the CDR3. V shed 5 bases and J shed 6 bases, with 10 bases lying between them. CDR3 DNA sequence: TGTGCCAGCAGCCCAGGGTTCTCCGGGGAGCTGTTTTTT. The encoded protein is CASSPGFSGELFF.

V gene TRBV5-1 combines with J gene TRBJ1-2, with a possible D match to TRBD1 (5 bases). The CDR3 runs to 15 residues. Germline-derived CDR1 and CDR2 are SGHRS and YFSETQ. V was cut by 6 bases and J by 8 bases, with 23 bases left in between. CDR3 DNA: TGCGCCAGCACCGCGGGGATGGGGGTCGGATACGGCTACACCTTC. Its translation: CASTAGMGVGYGYTF.

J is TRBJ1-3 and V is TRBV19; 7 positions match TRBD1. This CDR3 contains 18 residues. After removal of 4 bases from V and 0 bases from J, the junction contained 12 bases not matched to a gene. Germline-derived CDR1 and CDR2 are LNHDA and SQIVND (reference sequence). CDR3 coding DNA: TGTGCCAGTAGTAACCCCTACATGGACAGGATCTCTGGAAACACCATATATTTT. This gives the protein CASSNPYMDRISGNTIYF.

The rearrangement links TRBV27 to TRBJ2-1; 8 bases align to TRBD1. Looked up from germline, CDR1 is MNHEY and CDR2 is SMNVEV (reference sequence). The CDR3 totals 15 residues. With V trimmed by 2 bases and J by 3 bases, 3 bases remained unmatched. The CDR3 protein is CASSLRQGIYNEQFF. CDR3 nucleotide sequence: TGTGCCAGCAGTTTACGACAGGGGATCTACAATGAGCAGTTCTTC.

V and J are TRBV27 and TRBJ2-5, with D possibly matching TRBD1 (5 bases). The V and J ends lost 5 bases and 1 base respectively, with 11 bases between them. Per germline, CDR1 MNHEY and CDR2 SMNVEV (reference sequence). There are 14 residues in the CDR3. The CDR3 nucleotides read TGTGCCAGCAGTGTAGGTGGGGCCCAAGAGACCCAGTACTTC. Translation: CASSVGGAQETQYF.

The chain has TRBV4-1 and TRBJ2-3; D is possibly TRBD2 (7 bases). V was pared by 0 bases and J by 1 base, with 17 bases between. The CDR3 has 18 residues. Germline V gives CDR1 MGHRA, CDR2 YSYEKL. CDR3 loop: CASSQDRGGPGGTDTQYF. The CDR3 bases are TGCGCCAGCAGCCAAGATAGGGGGGGGCCTGGGGGCACAGATACGCAGTATTTT.

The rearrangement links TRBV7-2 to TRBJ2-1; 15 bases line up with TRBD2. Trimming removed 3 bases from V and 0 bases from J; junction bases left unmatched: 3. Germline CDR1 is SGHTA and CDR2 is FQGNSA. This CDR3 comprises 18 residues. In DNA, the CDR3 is TGTGCCAGCAGCTTGGGACTAGCGGGGGGTCCCTCCTACAATGAGCAGTTCTTC. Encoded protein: CASSLGLAGGPSYNEQFF.

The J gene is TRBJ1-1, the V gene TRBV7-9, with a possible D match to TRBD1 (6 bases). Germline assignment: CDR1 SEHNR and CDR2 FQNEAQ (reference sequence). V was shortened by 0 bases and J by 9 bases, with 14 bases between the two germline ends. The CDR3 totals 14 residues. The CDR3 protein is CASSLASQGRKAFF. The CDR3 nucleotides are TGTGCCAGCAGCTTAGCGTCACAGGGCAGGAAAGCTTTCTTT.

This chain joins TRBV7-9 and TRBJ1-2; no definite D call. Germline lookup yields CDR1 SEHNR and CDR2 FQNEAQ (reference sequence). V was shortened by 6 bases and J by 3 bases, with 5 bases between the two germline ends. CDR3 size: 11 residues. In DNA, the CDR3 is TGTGCCAGCAGTTACGACTATGGCTACACCTTC. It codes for CASSYDYGYTF.

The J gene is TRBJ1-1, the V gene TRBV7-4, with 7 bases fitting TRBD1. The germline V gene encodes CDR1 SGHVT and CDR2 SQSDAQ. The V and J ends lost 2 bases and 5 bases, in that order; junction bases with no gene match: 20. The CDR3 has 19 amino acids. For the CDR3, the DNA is TGTGCCAGCAGCTTAATAAGCCACAGACGGCAGGGGGGTAGAACTGAAGCTTTCTTT. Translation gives CASSLISHRRQGGRTEAFF.